Listed below are T cell receptor beta chains from one sample, sequenced in a study of blood T cell repertoires in COVID-19. The assay was immunoSEQ multiplex PCR, and TCRdb's table has in-frame clones only and misses some. Of almost 200,000 clones listed, roughly nine tenths are singletons. Sequenced: PBMCs or T cells enriched from blood (not recorded which). These receptors all come from a young woman who had recovered from COVID-19. CDR3s leave out the opening cysteine and the closing phenylalanine or tryptophan. A D gene is named only where the DNA matches it firmly. Size is omitted from some rows. Given values are once, few, many or a class for expanded clones.

>once|.|TRBJ2-5|TRBV19
ASSPLARGGETQY
>.|TRBD1|TRBJ2-7|TRBV5-8
ASSLIGQGGYEQY
>once|TRBD1|TRBJ2-7|TRBV6-8
ASSFGSGQGIYEQY
>.|TRBD1|TRBJ1-4|TRBV19
ASSVSGTGYEKLF
>.|.|TRBJ2-3|TRBV5-8
ASSLAGPGSTQY
>.|TRBD1|TRBJ1-5|TRBV4-2
ASSQSTGSQPQH
>.|.|TRBJ2-2|TRBV5-5
ASSLSPRGTGELF
>.|TRBD2|TRBJ2-3|TRBV24-1
ATSDTASGGVRDTQY
>many|TRBD1|TRBJ2-7|TRBV7-9
ASSRDRGQY
>.|TRBD1|TRBJ2-5|TRBV18
ASSTEIGTGKKETQY
>.|.|TRBJ1-1|TRBV12-3/TRBV12-4
ASSLSRVTEAF